The clone carrying this T cell receptor (beta chain) was found many times. What it binds is not known. The record originates from a study of T cells in Graves' hyperthyroidism and ophthalmopathy. The overall study: Before treatment of any kind, peripheral blood was taken at initial diagnosis.

This CDR3 comprises 14 residues. With 1 base removed from V and 8 bases from J, the gap between germline ends came to 14 bases. Germline V gene lookup returns CDR1 SEHNR and CDR2 FQNEAQ (reference sequence). Over 18 months, lack of ophthalmopathy progression marked Graves' hyperthyroidism as stable. An approximately 10 ml volume of fresh peripheral blood provided the PBMCs. Findings and caveats of the study: Onset of ophthalmopathy came a median approximately 6.8 months after the model predicted it.

RNA transcripts yielded amplified TCR beta CDR3 regions. Primed by the HTBI set, a first-round RT-PCR was run on the TCR CDR3. Each CDR3 protein is one row after TCRdb ran MiXCR on the multiplex PCR reads. The table records around 500,000 distinct CDR3 sequences, around 14% of them present only once. Material for sequencing was blood. The V call is TRBV7-9, the J call TRBJ1-1; D remains unclear. The sequence derives from a woman between 18 and 30 years old with Graves' hyperthyroidism. Written as DNA, the CDR3 is TGTGCCAGCAGCTTAGGATTCGAAGGACTAGAAGCTTTCTTT. Protein: CASSLGFEGLEAFF.